Ten or more counts support the clone carrying this TCR beta chain. Its cognate antigen is unknown. The data stem from a study of CD8 T cells in ankylosing spondylitis. Making use of molecular barcodes, quantitative 5'-RACE generated TCR beta libraries. A single record per CDR3 protein comes from TCRdb applying MiXCR to the 5' RACE reads. Of more than 500,000 distinct CDR3 sequences in the sample, roughly 5.3% are singletons; the top ten hold roughly 3.5%. This CDR3 has 15 amino acids. Trimming took 2 bases from V and 0 from J, leaving 9 bases between them. The germline V gene has CDR1 SGHRS and CDR2 YFSETQ. Findings and limits, study-wide: Reportedly, significant enrichment of disease-linked clones occurred in matched ankylosing spondylitis synovial fluid. A motif in TCR beta, a set of eight highly homologous variants, appeared characteristic of ankylosing spondylitis blood. A subset of motif variants has previously been described in the synovial fluid and blood of reactive arthritis.

The chain links TRBV5-1 to TRBJ1-3; D ambiguous. This TCR was sampled from a male donor with ankylosing spondylitis. Sequenced input: blood, either unsorted or a sorted T cell fraction (not recorded which). CDR3: CASSLQSLSGNTIYF. The CDR3 DNA sequence: TGCGCCAGCAGCTTACAGTCCCTCTCTGGAAACACCATATATTTT.